This TCR beta chain was found in a study of siplizumab effects on memory and regulatory T cells. The length of the CDR3 is 12 residues. Germline CDR1 reads KGHSH; CDR2 reads LQKENI. Trimming cost V 3 bases and J 8 bases, with 9 bases left between them. The mixed lymphocyte reaction cells underwent coculture at 37°C for over 5 days. Clones were sequenced by immunoSEQ multiplex PCR, and TCRdb holds only the in-frame ones, with some missing. The table has about 10,000 clones, approximately 42% seen once. The table lists this clone with a few counts. Its antigen is not identified. The source of this sequence is a human donor in good health; the cells came from an allogeneic mixed lymphocyte reaction. J is TRBJ2-3 and V is TRBV18; no definite D call. Sequenced material: CFSE-low (dividing) CD4+ T cells sorted from an allogeneic mixed lymphocyte reaction. CDR3 sequence: CASSPRTGTQYF. CDR3 in DNA: TGTGCCAGCTCACCGCGGACGGGTACGCAGTATTTT.